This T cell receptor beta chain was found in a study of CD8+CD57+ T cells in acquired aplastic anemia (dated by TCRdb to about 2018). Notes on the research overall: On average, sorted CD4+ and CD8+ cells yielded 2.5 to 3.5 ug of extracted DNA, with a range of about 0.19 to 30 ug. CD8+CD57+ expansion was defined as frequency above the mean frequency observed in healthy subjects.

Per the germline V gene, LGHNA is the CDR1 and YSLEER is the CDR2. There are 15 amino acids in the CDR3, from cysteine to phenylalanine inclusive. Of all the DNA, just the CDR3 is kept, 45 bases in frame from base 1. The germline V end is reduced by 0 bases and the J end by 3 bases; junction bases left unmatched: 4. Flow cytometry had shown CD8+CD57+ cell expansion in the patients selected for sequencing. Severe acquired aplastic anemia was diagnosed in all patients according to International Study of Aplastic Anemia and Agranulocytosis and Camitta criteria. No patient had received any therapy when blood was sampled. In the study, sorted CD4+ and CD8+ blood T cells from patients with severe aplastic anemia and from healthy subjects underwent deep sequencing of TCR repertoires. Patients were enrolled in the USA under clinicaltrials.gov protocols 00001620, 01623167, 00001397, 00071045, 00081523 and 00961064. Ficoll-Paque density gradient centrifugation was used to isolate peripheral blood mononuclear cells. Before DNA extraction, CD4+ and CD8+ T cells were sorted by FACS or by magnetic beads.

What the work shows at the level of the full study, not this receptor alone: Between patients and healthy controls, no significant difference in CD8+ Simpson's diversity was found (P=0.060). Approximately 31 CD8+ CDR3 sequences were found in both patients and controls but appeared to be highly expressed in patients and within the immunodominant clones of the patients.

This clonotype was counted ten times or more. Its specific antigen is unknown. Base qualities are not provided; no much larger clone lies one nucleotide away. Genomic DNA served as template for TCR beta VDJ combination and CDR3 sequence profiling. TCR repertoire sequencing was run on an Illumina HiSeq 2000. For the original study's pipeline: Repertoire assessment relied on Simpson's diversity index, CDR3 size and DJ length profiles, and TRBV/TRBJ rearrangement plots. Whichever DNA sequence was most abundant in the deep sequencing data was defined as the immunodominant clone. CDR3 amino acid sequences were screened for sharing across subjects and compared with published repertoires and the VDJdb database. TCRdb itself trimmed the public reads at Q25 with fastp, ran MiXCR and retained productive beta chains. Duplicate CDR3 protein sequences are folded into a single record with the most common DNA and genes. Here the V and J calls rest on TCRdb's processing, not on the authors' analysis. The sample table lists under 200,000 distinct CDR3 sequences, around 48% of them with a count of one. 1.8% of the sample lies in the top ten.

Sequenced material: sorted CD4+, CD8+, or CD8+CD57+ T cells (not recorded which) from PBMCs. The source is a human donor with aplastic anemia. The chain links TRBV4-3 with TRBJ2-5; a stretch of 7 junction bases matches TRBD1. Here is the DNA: TGCGCCAGCAGCCAAGATTGGACAGGCGAAGAGACCCAGTACTTC. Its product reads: CASSQDWTGEETQYF.